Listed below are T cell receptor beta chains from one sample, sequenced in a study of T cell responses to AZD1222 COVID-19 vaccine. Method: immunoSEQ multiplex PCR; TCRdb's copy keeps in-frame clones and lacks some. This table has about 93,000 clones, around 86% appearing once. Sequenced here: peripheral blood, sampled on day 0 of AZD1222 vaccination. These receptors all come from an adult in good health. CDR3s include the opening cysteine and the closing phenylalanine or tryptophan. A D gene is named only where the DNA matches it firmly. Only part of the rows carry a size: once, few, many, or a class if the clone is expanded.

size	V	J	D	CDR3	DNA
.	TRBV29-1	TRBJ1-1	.	CSAQGRRNTEAFF	TGCAGCGCCCAGGGTCGGAGGAACACTGAAGCTTTCTTT
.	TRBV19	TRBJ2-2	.	CASSLGPPVSANTGELFF	TGTGCCAGTAGTCTAGGGCCCCCGGTCTCCGCGAACACCGGGGAGCTGTTTTTT
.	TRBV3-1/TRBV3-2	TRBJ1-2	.	CASSQDLGARGYGYTF	TGTGCCAGCAGCCAAGATCTGGGGGCTCGAGGCTATGGCTACACCTTC
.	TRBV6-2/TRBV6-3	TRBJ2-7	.	CASSRQISYEQYF	TGTGCCAGCAGTAGACAGATCTCCTACGAGCAGTACTTC
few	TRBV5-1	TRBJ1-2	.	CASSPFTAGDNGYTF	TGCGCCAGCAGCCCCTTCACGGCAGGGGATAATGGCTACACCTTC
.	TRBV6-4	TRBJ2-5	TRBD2	CASSETGTSGGARYF	TGTGCCAGCAGTGAGACCGGGACTAGCGGAGGGGCCAGATACTTC
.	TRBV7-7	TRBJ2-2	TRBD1	CASSLGDRGPHTGELFF	TGTGCCAGCAGCTTAGGAGACAGGGGGCCTCACACCGGGGAGCTGTTTTTT
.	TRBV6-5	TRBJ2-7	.	CASRDGSSYEQYF	TGTGCCAGCAGAGACGGGAGCTCCTACGAGCAGTACTTC
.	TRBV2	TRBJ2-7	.	CASSQSRNSYEQYF	TGTGCCAGCAGCCAGTCGAGGAACTCCTACGAGCAGTACTTC
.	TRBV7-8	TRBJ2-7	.	CASSLDHGEQYF	TGTGCCAGCAGCTTAGATCATGGAGAGCAGTACTTC
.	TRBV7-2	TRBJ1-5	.	CASSPVVRNGNQPQHF	TGTGCCAGCAGCCCTGTCGTGAGGAACGGCAATCAGCCCCAGCATTTT
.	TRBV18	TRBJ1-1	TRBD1	CASSPNRDSEAFF	TGTGCCAGCTCCCCAAACCGGGACAGTGAAGCTTTCTTT
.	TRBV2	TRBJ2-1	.	CASSVGHSGDEQFF	TGTGCCAGCAGTGTAGGCCACTCTGGGGATGAGCAGTTCTTC
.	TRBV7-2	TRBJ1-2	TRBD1	CASRRTGDYGYTF	TGTGCCAGCAGGAGGACAGGGGATTATGGCTACACCTTC
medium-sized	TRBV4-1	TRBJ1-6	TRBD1	CASSPPTGTNSPLHF	TGCGCCAGCAGCCCCCCGACAGGGACGAATTCACCCCTCCACTTT
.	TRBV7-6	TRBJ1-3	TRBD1	CASSSRTGGARVDGNTIYF	TGTGCCAGCAGCTCCCGGACAGGGGGCGCAAGGGTAGATGGAAACACCATATATTTT
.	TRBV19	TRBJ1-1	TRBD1	CASSITGGNTEAFF	TGTGCCAGTAGTATTACAGGGGGGAACACTGAAGCTTTCTTT
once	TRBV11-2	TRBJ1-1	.	CASSLGLQGQAFF	TGTGCCAGCAGCTTAGGTCTCCAGGGCCAAGCTTTCTTT
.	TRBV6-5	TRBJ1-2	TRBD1	CASSYGTGGWGDGYTF	TGTGCCAGCAGTTACGGGACAGGGGGCTGGGGGGATGGCTACACCTTC
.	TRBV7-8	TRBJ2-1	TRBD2	CASSLGLGTSGSSYNEQFF	TGTGCCAGCAGCTTAGGGCTCGGGACTAGCGGTAGCTCCTACAATGAGCAGTTCTTC
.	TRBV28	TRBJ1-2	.	CASTFGLMNYGYTF	TGTGCCAGCACCTTCGGACTCATGAACTATGGCTACACCTTC
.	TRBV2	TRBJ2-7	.	CASSHRTTNYEQYF	TGTGCCAGCAGCCACCGGACCACGAACTACGAGCAGTACTTC
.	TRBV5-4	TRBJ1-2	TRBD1	CASSSRDRVVYGYTF	TGTGCCAGCAGCTCCCGGGACAGGGTGGTCTATGGCTACACCTTC
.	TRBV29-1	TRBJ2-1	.	CSVEIGHHDEQFF	TGCAGCGTTGAAATCGGGCATCACGATGAGCAGTTCTTC
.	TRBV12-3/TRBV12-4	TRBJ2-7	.	CASSPAFGYEQYF	TGTGCCAGCAGTCCGGCCTTTGGTTACGAGCAGTACTTC
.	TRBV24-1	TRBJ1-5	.	CATSPGRNQPQHF	TGTGCCACCAGTCCGGGGCGCAATCAGCCCCAGCATTTT
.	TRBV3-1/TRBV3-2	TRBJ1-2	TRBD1	CASSQGQGGDGYTF	TGTGCCAGCAGTCAAGGACAGGGTGGTGATGGCTACACCTTC
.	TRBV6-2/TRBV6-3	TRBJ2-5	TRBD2	CASSYGIDLALTSGDQETQYF	TGTGCCAGCAGTTACGGTATAGACTTGGCTTTGACTAGCGGAGATCAAGAGACCCAGTACTTC
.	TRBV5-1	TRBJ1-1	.	CASSLGGARNTEAFF	TGCGCCAGCAGCTTGGGGGGGGCGCGAAACACTGAAGCTTTCTTT
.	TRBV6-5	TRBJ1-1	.	CASSLRGGTEAFF	TGTGCCAGCAGTCTACGGGGGGGGACTGAAGCTTTCTTT
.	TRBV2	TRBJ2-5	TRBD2	CASNSLAEETQYF	TGTGCCAGCAACTCTCTAGCGGAAGAGACCCAGTACTTC
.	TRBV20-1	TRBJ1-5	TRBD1	CSASLGDRGNQPQHF	TGCAGTGCTAGTTTAGGAGACAGGGGGAATCAGCCCCAGCATTTT
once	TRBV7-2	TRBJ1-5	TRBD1	CASSLTGGRGNQPQHF	TGTGCCAGCAGCCTCACAGGGGGCAGGGGCAATCAGCCCCAGCATTTT
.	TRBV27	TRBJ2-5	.	CASSYKAGETQYF	TGTGCCAGCAGCTATAAAGCCGGGGAGACCCAGTACTTC
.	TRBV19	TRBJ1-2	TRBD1	CASSPSSGTGGGYTF	TGTGCCAGTAGTCCGAGTTCCGGGACAGGGGGAGGCTACACCTTC
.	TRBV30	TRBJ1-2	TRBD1	CAWSTGGLGNYGYTF	TGTGCCTGGTCGACAGGGGGCTTAGGGAACTATGGCTACACCTTC
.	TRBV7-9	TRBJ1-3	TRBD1	CASSLEGAQGNTIYF	TGTGCCAGCAGCTTAGAGGGGGCCCAAGGAAACACCATATATTTT
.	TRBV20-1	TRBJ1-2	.	CSASNQGGYGYTF	TGCAGTGCTAGTAACCAGGGAGGCTATGGCTACACCTTC
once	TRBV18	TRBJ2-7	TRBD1	CASSRGTGVSYEQYF	TGTGCCAGCTCTCGTGGGACAGGGGTCTCCTACGAGCAGTACTTC
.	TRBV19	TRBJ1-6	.	CASSIGIQGDSPLHF	TGTGCCAGTAGTATCGGTATACAGGGAGATTCACCCCTCCACTTT
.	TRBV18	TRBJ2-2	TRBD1	CASSPTTGGYGGELFF	TGTGCCAGCTCACCTACAACAGGGGGCTACGGCGGGGAGCTGTTTTTT
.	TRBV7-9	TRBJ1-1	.	CASIGARGTEAFF	TGTGCCAGCATCGGAGCCCGAGGCACTGAAGCTTTCTTT
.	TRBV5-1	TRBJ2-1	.	CASSLARQEYNEQFF	TGCGCCAGCAGCTTGGCCCGACAGGAGTACAATGAGCAGTTCTTC
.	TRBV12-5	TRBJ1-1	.	CASGLLGEAFF	TGTGCTAGTGGTTTGTTAGGGGAAGCTTTCTTT
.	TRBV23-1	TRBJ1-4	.	CASSHSEGVNEKLFF	TGCGCCAGCAGTCATTCGGAAGGGGTTAATGAAAAACTGTTTTTT